Given below is one T cell receptor beta chain in context. The antigen it binds to is not known. The record has no base qualities; no much larger clone is one base away. Genomic DNA was isolated from the sorted cells so that the TCRbeta CDR3 region could be sequenced. TCRbeta CDR3 regions were sequenced using the immunoSEQ Assay. As stored in TCRdb, this immuneACCESS dataset retains in-frame rearrangements with V and J assigned. A fraction of the clones does not appear; measured against another copy, unresolved V genes explain less than half of the discrepancy, and the remainder lacks a known reason. The sample profile shows 20,000 to 25,000 clones; roughly three quarters of them were found once. The ten biggest clones cover 8% to 10% of the sample. The CDR3, from cysteine to phenylalanine, totals 15 residues. Left in the record is the CDR3 DNA by itself, 45 bases read in frame from the first base. CDR1 KGHSH and CDR2 LQKENI are derived from the germline V gene. V is shortened by 0 bases, J by 3 bases, and the region joining them spans 9 bases.

Patients with a history of autoimmune disease or receiving systemic immunosuppression were excluded from the trial. Peripheral blood for TCR sequencing was collected from all dose cohorts at baseline, on cycle 4 day 1, and on cycle 7 day 1. The samples were taken from a phase I, first-in-human, multicenter, open-label dose-escalation trial of ivuxolimab. Adults with locally advanced or metastatic head and neck squamous cell, hepatocellular, melanoma or renal cell carcinoma were enrolled in the trial. Before TCR sequencing, CD4+ T cells and CD8+ T cells from peripheral blood were sorted into separate populations. The sample comes from a study of OX40 agonist ivuxolimab in advanced cancers. Background for the entire study: Ivuxolimab was an agonistic, fully human IgG2 monoclonal antibody directed against OX40 (CD134), a costimulatory receptor. Intravenous ivuxolimab was administered to patients every 2 weeks at six dose levels: 0.01, 0.1, 0.3, 1.5, 3 and 10 mg/kg. The point of sequencing TCRbeta in the periphery was to test whether ivuxolimab changed TCR sequence diversity and drove clonal T-cell expansion. Among the roughly 50 dose-escalation patients, about 19 had hepatocellular carcinoma, around 15 melanoma, 9 renal cell carcinoma and 9 head and neck cancer. The paper covers the monotherapy dose-escalation part of the phase I ivuxolimab trial, which included N of about 51 patients. Prior anti-PD-1, anti-PD-L1 or anti-CTLA-4 therapy was permitted, and roughly two fifths of dose-escalation patients had received checkpoint inhibitors. In the dose-escalation cohort, 65% to 90% of patients were male, and the mean age was roughly 60 years, with a range of 23 to 79. Three dose-escalation patients achieved partial responses, one with hepatocellular carcinoma and two with cutaneous melanoma. The paper as a whole reports these results and caveats: After ivuxolimab, expanded clones were on average more numerous among CD8+ T cells than among CD4+ T cells. Low levels of normalized T-cell clonal expansion were also shown by some nonresponding patients. At doses from 0.1 to 3.0 mg/kg, clonal expansion was seen in both CD4+ and CD8+ blood T cells between baseline and week 6. In the 0.1-3.0 mg/kg groups, partial responders had among the lowest normalized peripheral clonal expansion, particularly in CD8+ T cells. Which antigens the clonally expanded peripheral T cells were specific for was not determined.

The V gene is TRBV18 and the J gene is TRBJ1-5, with no D gene named confidently. The source was CD4+ or CD8+ T cells sorted from blood, collected in a trial of the OX40 agonist ivuxolimab. The clonotype originates from an adult with an advanced solid tumor such as melanoma, head and neck, liver or kidney cancer. The nucleotide sequence is TGTGCCAGCTCACCACCCGGACGGCCCAATCAGCCCCAGCATTTT. It codes for CASSPPGRPNQPQHF.